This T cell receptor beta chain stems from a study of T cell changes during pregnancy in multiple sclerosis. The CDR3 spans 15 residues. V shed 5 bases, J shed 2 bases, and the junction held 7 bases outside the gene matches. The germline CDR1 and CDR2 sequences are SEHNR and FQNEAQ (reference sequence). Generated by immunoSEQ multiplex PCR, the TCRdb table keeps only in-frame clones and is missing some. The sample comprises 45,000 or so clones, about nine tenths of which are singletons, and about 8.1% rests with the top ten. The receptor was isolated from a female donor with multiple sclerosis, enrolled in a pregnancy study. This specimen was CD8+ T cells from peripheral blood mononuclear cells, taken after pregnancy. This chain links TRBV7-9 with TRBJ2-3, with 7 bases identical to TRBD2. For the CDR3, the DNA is TGTGCCAGCAGCGGATACGGGGGGAACACAGATACGCAGTATTTT. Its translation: CASSGYGGNTDTQYF.